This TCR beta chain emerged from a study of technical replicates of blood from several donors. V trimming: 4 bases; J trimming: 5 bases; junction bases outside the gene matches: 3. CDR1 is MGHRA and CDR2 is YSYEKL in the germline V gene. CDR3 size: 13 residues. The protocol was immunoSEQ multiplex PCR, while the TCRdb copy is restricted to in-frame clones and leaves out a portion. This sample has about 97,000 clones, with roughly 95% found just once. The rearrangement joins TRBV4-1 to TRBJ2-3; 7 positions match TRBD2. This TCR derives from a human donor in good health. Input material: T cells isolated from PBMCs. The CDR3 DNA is TGCGCCAGCAGCCTAGTAGCGGGAGATACGCAGTATTTT. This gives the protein CASSLVAGDTQYF.